Detailed here is one T cell receptor (beta chain). This clonotype has just a few counts. The antigen it binds to is not known. No qualities accompany the bases; no much larger clone lies one base away. The CDR3, from cysteine to phenylalanine, totals 15 residues. Only the CDR3 DNA is retained, 45 bases long and in frame from the first base. V is shortened by 6 bases, J by 9 bases, and the region joining them spans 21 bases. The data were taken from a study of human T cells and chemical hapten exposure (dated by TCRdb to about 2021). With regard to the full study: For sensitization, 2% DPC in acetone was applied to a 2 cm by 2 cm area of upper inner arm skin. Patch testing was performed on the upper back with Finn chambers containing 0.01% DPC, and the patch tests were scored after 6 days according to International Contact Dermatitis Research Group standards. In alopecia patients, the study followed how the peripheral blood TCR repertoire changed in vivo over primary and secondary sensitization to diphenylcyclopropenone (DPC), a hapten. The mostly female patient cohort included alopecia areata with under or over 50% scalp involvement, alopecia totalis and alopecia universalis. Blood was sampled from patients pre-sensitization (week 0) and at 2, 6 and about 24 weeks after DPC sensitization. Patients additionally received weekly therapeutic DPC doses to the scalp throughout the approximately 25-week study period. About 30 alopecia patients provided blood for TCR sequencing at one to four time points (pre-sensitization, 2, 6 and 24 weeks). Libraries were combined into a pool for sequencing, and differences in TCR yield between samples came mainly from small differences in library volumes within the pool. On the study overall, not on this receptor specifically: The number of TCRs above 1 in 1000 frequency did not change with DPC sensitization; there was no evidence of global repertoire structure alterations. Repeated subsampling changed both the strength of the expansion versus patch-test correlation and the threshold at which that correlation became significant. Patch test score was positively correlated with the number of PT1 expanded TCRs, with significance at thresholds 8, 16 and 32 but not at 4. Expanded TCRs formed significantly more large CDR3 similarity clusters than pre-sensitization or healthy control sets, consistent with antigen-driven responses. All patients had alopecia, a presumed autoimmune disease, so their immune response might differ from that of healthy individuals.

This specimen's time point label, interpreted: patch test 1, 2 weeks after DPC sensitization. The meaning of the sample's treatment or condition label: therapeutic diphenylcyclopropenone sensitization with weekly scalp DPC. Blood at each patch-test visit was drawn before the patch test was applied. Patients were eligible if aged 18 to 70, diagnosed with alopecia and judged suitable for DPC therapy, and pregnant patients were excluded. Total RNA was extracted from unfractionated whole blood that had been collected in Tempus Blood RNA tubes. Library preparation was by RACE. TCRdb lists the instrument as NextSeq 500. Library preparation attached unique molecular identifiers to individual cDNA molecules for quantitative, reproducible TCR counting. From each blood RNA sample, both TCR alpha and TCR beta chains were sequenced. In the original analysis: The median number of TCRs per sample was 90,000 to 100,000, ranging from about 20,000 to 750,000. V, J and CDR3 annotation of the TCR reads was performed with the Decombinator software suite. For PS versus PT1 abundance plots, all samples were subsampled to the same number of TCRs (28,000). TCRs were defined as expanded if absent before sensitization and observed at least eight times at the 2-week time point. TCRdb redid the processing of the public reads, applying fastp at Q25 and MiXCR, and retained in-frame beta chains. Every distinct CDR3 protein forms one entry, paired with its most common genes and DNA. In this record, the V and J calls reflect TCRdb's handling and not the investigators' own analysis. Counted in this sample were under 450,000 distinct CDR3 sequences; nearly 5% of them appeared once. In total, the top ten clones hold approximately 2.3% of the sample.

Sample: whole blood, taken in connection with sensitization to the hapten diphenylcyclopropenone (DPC). The source of this sequence is a woman in her forties or fifties with alopecia areata. Some clones in this sample may be carry-over from other donors' samples. The sequence joins TRBV12-3 or TRBV12-4 to TRBJ2-1, with the D call perhaps TRBD1 or TRBD2, as 5 bases match in each case. The nucleotide sequence is TGTGCCAGCAGCCTTAGTTCCCGGGGCGCCGGTGAGCAGTTCTTC. Translated, this is CASSLSSRGAGEQFF.